The present TCR beta chain was sequenced within a study of T cells in Graves' hyperthyroidism and ophthalmopathy. The study, taken as a whole, reports: Within blood appeared most thyroid clonotypes that had expanded above 0.001.

This clonotype was observed at least ten times. Its antigen remains unidentified. Researchers took RNA transcripts and amplified the TCR beta CDR3 regions from them. HTBI primers were the set used in a first-round RT-PCR of the TCR CDR3. TCRdb reprocessed the multiplex PCR reads with MiXCR, giving one entry per CDR3 protein. This sample carries some 760,000 distinct CDR3 sequences, about 15% of them seen once, and the ten largest clones take about 9.4%. Calling Graves' hyperthyroidism stable meant ophthalmopathy did not progress within 18 months. With a duration under 2 months, the hyperthyroidism was newly diagnosed in patients aged 18 to 65. It was around 10 ml of fresh peripheral blood that supplied the PBMCs. This receptor was taken from a woman between 18 and 29 years old with Graves' hyperthyroidism. Input material: blood.

DNA for the CDR3: TGTGCCAGCAGCTCCCCCGAGTGGCTAGCGGGATCCTACAATGAGCAGTTCTTC. Translating gives CASSSPEWLAGSYNEQFF. The V gene is TRBV7-2, the J gene TRBJ2-1; 9 positions agree with TRBD2. V was pared by 4 bases and J by 1 base, with 11 bases of the junction left unmatched. The CDR3 has 18 amino acids. The germline CDR1 and CDR2 sequences are SGHTA and FQGNSA.